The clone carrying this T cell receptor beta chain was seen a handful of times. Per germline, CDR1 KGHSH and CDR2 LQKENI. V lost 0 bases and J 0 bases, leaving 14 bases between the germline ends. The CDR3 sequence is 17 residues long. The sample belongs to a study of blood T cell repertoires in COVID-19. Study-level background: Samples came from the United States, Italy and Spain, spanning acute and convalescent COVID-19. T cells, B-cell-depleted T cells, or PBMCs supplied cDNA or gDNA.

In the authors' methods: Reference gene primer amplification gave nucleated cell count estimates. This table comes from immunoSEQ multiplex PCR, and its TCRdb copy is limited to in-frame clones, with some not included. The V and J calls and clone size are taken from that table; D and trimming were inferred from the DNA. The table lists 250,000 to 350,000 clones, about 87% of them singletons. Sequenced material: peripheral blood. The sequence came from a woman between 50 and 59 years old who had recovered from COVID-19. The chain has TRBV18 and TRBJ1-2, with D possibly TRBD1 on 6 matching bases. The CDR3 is CASSPPFGQNTNYGYTF. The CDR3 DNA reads TGTGCCAGCTCACCACCGTTTGGACAGAATACTAACTATGGCTACACCTTC.